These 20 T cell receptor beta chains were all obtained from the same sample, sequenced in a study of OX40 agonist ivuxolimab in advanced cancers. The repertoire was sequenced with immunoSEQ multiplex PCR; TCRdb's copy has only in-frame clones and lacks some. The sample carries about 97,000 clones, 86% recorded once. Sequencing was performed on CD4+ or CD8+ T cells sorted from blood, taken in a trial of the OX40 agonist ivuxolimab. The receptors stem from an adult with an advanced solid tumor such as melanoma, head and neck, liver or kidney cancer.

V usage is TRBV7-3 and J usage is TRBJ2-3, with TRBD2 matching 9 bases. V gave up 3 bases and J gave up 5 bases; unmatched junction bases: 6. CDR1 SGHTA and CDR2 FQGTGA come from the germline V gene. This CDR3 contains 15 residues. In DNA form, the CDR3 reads TGTGCCAGCAGCTTCCGCGGGGGGGCAAGAGATACGCAGTATTTT. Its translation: CASSFRGGARDTQYF.

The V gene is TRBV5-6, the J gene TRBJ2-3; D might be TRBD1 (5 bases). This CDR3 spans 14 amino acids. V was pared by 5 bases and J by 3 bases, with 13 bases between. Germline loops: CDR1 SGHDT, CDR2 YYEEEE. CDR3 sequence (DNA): TGTGCCAGCAGACGCGACAGTGCAACAGATACGCAGTATTTT. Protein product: CASRRDSATDTQYF.

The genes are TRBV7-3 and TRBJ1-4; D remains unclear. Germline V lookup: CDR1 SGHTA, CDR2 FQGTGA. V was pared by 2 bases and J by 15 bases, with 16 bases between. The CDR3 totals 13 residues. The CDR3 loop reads CASSLEPFGEMFF. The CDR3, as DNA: TGTGCCAGCAGCTTAGAGCCCTTCGGGGAGATGTTTTTT.

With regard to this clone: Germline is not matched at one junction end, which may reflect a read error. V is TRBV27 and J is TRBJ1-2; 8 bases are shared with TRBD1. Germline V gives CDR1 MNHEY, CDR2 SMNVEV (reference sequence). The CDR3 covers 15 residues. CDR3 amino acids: CAGSLYPTGAYGYTF. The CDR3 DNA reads TGTGCCGGCAGTTTATACCCGACAGGGGCCTATGGCTACACCTTC.

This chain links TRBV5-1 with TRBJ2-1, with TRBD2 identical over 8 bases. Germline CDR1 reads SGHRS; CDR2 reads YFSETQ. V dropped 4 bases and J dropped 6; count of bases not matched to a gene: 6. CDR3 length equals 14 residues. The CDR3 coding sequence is TGCGCCAGCAGCCCCGGACTAGCCCCCAATGAGCAGTTCTTC. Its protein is CASSPGLAPNEQFF.

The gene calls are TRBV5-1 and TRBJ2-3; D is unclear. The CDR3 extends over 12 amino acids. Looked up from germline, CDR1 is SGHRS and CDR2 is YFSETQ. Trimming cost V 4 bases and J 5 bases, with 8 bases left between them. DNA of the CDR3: TGCGCCAGCAGCCCGCCAGGAGATACGCAGTATTTT. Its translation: CASSPPGDTQYF.

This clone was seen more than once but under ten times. The DNA for the CDR3 is TGTGCCAGCAGCTTACGACAGGCGCAAGAGACCCAGTACTTC. It specifies CASSLRQAQETQYF. This chain connects TRBV7-9 to TRBJ2-5; D is perhaps TRBD1 (6 bases). Germline V CDR1 and CDR2: SEHNR, FQNEAQ (reference sequence). The V end lost 2 bases, the J end lost 2 bases, and 9 bases lay between the germline ends. The CDR3 runs to 14 residues.

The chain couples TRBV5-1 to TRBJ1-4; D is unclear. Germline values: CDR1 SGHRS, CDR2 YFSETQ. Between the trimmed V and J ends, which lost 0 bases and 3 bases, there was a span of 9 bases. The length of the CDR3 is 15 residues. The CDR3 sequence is CASSLGGVSNEKLFF. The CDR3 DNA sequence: TGCGCCAGCAGCTTGGGTGGCGTGTCTAATGAAAAACTGTTTTTT.

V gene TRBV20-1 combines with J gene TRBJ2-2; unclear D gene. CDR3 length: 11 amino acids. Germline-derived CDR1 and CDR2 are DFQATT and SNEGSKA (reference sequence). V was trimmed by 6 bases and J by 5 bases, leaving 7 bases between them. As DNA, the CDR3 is TGCAGTGCCTATGGTACCGGGGAGCTGTTTTTT. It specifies CSAYGTGELFF.

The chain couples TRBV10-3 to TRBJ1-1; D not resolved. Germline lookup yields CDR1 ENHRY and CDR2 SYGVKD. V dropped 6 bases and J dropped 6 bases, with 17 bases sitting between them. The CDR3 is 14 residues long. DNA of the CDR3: TGTGCCATCAGACCGGGCCCCACTCTCCCTGAAGCTTTCTTT. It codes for CAIRPGPTLPEAFF.

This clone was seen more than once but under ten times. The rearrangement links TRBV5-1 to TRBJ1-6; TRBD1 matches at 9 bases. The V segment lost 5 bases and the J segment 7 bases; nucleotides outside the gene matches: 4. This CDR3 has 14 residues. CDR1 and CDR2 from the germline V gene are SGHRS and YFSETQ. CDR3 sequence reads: CASRPTGGNSPLHF. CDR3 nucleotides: TGCGCCAGCAGGCCGACAGGGGGGAATTCACCCCTCCACTTT.

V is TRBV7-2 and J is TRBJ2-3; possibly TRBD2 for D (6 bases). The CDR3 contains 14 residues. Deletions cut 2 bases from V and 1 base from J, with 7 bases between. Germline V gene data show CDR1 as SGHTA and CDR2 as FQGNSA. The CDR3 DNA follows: TGTGCCAGCAGCTTATCGGGGGGCACAGATACGCAGTATTTT. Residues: CASSLSGGTDTQYF.

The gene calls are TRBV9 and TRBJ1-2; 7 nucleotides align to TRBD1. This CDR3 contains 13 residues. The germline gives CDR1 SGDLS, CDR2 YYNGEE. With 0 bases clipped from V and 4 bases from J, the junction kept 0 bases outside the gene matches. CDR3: CASSVAGGYGYTF. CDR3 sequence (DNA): TGTGCCAGCAGCGTAGCAGGGGGCTATGGCTACACCTTC. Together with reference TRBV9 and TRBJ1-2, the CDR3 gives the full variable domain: DSGVTQTPKHLITATGQRVTLRCSPRSGDLSVYWYQQSLDQGLQFLIQYYNGEERAKGNILERFSAQQFPDLHSELNLSSLELGDSALYFCASSVAGGYGYTFGSGTRLTVV.

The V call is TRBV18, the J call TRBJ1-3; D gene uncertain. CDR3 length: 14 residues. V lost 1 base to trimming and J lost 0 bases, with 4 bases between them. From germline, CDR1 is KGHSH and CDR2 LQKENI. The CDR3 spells CASSPQFSGNTIYF. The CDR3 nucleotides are TGTGCCAGCTCACCACAGTTCTCTGGAAACACCATATATTTT.

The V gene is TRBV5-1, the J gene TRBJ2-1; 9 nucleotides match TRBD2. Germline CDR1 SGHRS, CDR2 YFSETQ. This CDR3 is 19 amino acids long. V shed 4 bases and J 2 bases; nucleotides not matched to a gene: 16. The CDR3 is CASSLGRGPGLAPYNEQFF. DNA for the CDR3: TGCGCCAGCAGCCTGGGTAGGGGCCCGGGACTAGCCCCCTACAATGAGCAGTTCTTC.

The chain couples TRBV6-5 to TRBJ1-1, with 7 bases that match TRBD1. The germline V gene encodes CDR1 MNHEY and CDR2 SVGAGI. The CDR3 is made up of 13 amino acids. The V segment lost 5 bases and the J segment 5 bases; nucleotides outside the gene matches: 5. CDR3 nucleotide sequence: TGTGCCAGCAGTGACAGGGCTTTGACTGAAGCTTTCTTT. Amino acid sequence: CASSDRALTEAFF.

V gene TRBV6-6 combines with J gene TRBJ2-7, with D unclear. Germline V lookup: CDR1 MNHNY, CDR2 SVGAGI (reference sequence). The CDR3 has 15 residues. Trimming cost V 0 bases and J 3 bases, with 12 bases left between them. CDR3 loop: CASSYSDSGVYEQYF. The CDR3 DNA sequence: TGTGCCAGCAGTTACTCGGATAGTGGTGTCTACGAGCAGTACTTC.

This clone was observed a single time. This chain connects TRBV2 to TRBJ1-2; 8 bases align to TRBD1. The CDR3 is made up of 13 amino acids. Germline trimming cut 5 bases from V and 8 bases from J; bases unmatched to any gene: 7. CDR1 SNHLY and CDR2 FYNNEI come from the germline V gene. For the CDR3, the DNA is TGTGCCAGCAGTTCGACAGGGGCAAGGGGCTACACCTTC. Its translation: CASSSTGARGYTF.

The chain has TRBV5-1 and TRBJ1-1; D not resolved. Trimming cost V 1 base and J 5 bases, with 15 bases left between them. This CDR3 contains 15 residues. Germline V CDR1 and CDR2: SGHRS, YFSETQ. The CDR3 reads CASSLLYITGTEAFF. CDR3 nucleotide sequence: TGCGCCAGCAGCTTGCTGTATATAACGGGGACTGAAGCTTTCTTT.

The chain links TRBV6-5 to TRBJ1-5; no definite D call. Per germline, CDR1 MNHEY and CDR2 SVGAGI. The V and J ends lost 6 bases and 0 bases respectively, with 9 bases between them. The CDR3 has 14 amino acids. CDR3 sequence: CASSPRVSNQPQHF. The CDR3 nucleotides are TGTGCCAGCAGCCCTAGGGTTAGCAATCAGCCCCAGCATTTT.